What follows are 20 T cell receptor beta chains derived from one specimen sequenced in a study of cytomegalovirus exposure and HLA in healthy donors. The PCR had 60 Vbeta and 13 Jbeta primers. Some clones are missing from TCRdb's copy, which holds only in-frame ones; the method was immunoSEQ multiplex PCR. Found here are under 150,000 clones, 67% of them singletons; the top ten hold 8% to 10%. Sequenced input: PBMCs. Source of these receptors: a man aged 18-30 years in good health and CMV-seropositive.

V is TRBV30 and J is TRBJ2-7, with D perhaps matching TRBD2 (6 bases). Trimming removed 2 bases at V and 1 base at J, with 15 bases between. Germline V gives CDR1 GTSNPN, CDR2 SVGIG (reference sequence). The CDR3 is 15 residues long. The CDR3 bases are TGTGCCTGGAGTATGGAGGGGTCCCTATCCTACGAGCAGTACTTC. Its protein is CAWSMEGSLSYEQYF.

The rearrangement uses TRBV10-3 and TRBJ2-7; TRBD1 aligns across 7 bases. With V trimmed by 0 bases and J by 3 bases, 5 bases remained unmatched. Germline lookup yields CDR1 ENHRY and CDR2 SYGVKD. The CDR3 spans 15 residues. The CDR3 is CAISESSDRVYEQYV. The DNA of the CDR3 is TGTGCCATCAGTGAGTCGAGCGACAGGGTCTACGAGCAGTACGTC.

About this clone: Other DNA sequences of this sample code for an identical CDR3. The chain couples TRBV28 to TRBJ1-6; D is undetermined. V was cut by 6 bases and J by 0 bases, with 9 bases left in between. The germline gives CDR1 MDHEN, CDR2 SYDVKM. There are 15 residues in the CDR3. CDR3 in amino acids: CASRPSSSYNSPLHF. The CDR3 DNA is TGTGCCAGCAGGCCGTCGAGCTCCTATAATTCACCCCTCCACTTT.

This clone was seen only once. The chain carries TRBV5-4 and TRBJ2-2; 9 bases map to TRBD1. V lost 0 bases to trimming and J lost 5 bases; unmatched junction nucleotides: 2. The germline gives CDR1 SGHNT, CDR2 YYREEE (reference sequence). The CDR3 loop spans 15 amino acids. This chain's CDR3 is CASSLAGQGTGELFF. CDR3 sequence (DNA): TGTGCCAGCAGCTTGGCGGGACAGGGTACCGGGGAGCTGTTTTTT.

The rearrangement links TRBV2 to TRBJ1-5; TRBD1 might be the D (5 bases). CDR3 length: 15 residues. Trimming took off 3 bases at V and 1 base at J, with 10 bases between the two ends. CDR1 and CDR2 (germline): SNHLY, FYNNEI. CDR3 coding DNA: TGTGCCAGCAGTGAGGGGGGAACGAGCAATCAGCCCCAGCATTTT. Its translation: CASSEGGTSNQPQHF.

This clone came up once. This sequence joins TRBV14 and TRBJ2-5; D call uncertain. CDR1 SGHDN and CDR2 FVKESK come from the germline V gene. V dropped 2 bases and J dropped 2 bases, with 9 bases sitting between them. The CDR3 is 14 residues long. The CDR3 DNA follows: TGTGCCAGCAGCCAATGGGCAGTTCAAGAGACCCAGTACTTC. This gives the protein CASSQWAVQETQYF.

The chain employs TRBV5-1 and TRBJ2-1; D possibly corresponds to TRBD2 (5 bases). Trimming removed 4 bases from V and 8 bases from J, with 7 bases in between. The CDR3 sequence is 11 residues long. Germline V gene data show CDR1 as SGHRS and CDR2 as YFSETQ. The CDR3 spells CASSPDYEQFF. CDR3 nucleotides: TGCGCCAGCAGCCCGGACTATGAGCAGTTCTTC.

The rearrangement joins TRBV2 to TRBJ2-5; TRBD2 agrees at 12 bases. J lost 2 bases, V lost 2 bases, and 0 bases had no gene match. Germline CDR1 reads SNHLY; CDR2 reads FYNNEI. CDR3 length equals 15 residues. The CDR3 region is CASSETSGGQETQYF. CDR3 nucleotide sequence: TGTGCCAGCAGTGAAACTAGCGGGGGGCAAGAGACCCAGTACTTC.

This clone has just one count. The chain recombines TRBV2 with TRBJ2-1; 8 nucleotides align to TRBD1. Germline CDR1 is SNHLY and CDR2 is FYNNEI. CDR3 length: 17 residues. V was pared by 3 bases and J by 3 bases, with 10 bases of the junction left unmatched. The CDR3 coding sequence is TGTGCCAGCAGTGATCCCCTTTCAGGGGGCAACTACAATGAGCAGTTCTTC. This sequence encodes CASSDPLSGGNYNEQFF.

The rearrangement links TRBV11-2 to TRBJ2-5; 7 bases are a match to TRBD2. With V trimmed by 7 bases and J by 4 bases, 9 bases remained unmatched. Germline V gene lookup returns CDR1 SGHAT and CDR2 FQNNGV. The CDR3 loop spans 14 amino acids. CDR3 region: CASTRREGTETQYF. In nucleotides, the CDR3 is TGTGCCAGCACCCGGAGGGAGGGAACAGAGACCCAGTACTTC.

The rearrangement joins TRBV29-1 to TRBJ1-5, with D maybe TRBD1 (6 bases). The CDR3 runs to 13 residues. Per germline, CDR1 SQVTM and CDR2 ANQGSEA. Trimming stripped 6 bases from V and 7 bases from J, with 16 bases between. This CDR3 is CSVAGGASQPQHF. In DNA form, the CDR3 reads TGCAGCGTCGCTGGGGGGGCTTCACAGCCCCAGCATTTT.

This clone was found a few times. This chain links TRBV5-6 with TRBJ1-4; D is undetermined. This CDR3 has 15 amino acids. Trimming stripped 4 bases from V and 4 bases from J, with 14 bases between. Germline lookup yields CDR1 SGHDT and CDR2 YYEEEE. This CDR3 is CASSRKTGDNEKLFF. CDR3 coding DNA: TGTGCCAGCAGCCGAAAAACGGGTGATAATGAAAAACTGTTTTTT.

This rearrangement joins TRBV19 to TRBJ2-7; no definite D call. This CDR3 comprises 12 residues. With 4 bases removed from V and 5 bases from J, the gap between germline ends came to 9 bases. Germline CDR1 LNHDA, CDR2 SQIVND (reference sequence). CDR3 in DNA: TGTGCCAGTAGTAACGTTCAGAACGAGCAGTACTTC. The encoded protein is CASSNVQNEQYF.

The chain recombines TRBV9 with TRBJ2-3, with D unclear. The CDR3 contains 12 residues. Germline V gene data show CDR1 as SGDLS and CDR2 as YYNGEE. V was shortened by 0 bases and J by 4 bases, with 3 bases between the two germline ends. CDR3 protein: CASSVAADTQYF. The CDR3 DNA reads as TGTGCCAGCAGCGTAGCAGCAGATACGCAGTATTTT.

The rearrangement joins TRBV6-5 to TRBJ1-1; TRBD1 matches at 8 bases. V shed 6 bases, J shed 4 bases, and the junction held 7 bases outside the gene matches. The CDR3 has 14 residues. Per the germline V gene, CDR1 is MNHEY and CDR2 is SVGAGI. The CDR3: CASRKDRDGTEAFF. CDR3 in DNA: TGTGCCAGCAGGAAGGACAGGGATGGCACTGAAGCTTTCTTT.

In nucleotides, the CDR3 is TGTGCCAGCAGTTACACAGGGACAGGGCTAGAGACCCAGTACTTC. Encoded protein: CASSYTGTGLETQYF. This rearrangement joins TRBV6-6 to TRBJ2-5; TRBD1 aligns across 9 bases. Germline lookup yields CDR1 MNHNY and CDR2 SVGAGI (reference sequence). The junction had 5 bases not matched to a gene; V was cut back by 2 bases and J by 4 bases. The CDR3 is 15 residues long.

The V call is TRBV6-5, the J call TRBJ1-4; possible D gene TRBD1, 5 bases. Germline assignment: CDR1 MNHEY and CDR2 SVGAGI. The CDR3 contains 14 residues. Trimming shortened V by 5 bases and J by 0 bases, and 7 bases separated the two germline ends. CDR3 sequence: CASSAGTTNEKLFF. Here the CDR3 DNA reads TGTGCCAGCAGTGCAGGGACAACTAATGAAAAACTGTTTTTT.

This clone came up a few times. CDR3 in amino acids: CASQLAGNTGELFF. The CDR3, as DNA: TGTGCCAGCCAGCTAGCGGGGAACACCGGGGAGCTGTTTTTT. This rearrangement joins TRBV2 to TRBJ2-2, with TRBD2 matching over 8 bases. This CDR3 has 14 residues. From germline, CDR1 is SNHLY and CDR2 FYNNEI. V lost 8 bases, J lost 1 base, and 3 bases stayed unmatched.

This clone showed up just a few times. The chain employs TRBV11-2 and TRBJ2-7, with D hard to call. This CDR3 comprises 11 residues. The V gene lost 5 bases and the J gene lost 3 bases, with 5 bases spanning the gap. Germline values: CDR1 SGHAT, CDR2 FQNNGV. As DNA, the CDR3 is TGTGCCAGCAGCAACAGCTACGAGCAGTACGTC. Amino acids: CASSNSYEQYV.

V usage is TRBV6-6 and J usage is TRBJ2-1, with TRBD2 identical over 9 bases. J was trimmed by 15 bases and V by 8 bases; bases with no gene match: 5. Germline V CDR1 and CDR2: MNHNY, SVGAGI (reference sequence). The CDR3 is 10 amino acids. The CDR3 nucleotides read TGTGCCAGCTCCGGGACTAGCTTGTTCTTC. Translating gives CASSGTSLFF.